Below, one T cell receptor beta chain is given with its context. Antigen: not known. The repertoire was sequenced with immunoSEQ multiplex PCR; TCRdb's copy has only in-frame clones and lacks some. The repertoire holds some 80,000 clones, with 88% as singletons. The sample belongs to a study of T cell responses to AZD1222 COVID-19 vaccine. Study results and caveats: White British ancestry dominated among donors, who included more females, and clonal diversity was possibly underestimated.

Looked up from germline, CDR1 is LNHDA and CDR2 is SQIVND (reference sequence). There are 15 residues in the CDR3. V lost 4 bases, J lost 6 bases, and 17 bases lay in between. The rearrangement uses TRBV19 and TRBJ2-3; TRBD2 is a possible D gene (6 bases). The receptor was isolated from an adult who received the MenACWY meningococcal vaccine as a control. The specimen comprised peripheral blood, sampled 28 days after the second dose of the MenACWY control vaccine. In DNA form, the CDR3 reads TGTGCCAGTAGTAGCCGGCTAGCGCGAATGGATACGCAGTATTTT. This sequence encodes CASSSRLARMDTQYF.